One and the same sample provided the 25 T cell receptor beta chains below, sequenced in a study of blood T cell repertoires in COVID-19. Libraries were prepared by immunoSEQ multiplex PCR; TCRdb keeps only in-frame clonotypes and omits some of them. The sample shows some 400,000 clones, around 87% of them seen only once. Sequenced: peripheral blood. The origin of the receptors is a man aged 18-30 years with active or convalescent COVID-19.

This clone was detected a few times. V and J are TRBV19 and TRBJ2-5; tentative D call: TRBD1 (6 bases). The CDR3 covers 15 residues. V was pared by 5 bases and J by 5 bases, with 18 bases between. The V gene's germline CDR1 is LNHDA and CDR2 SQIVND (reference sequence). This CDR3 is CASSLGGTGMETQYF. The CDR3 DNA sequence: TGTGCCAGTAGTCTAGGGGGAACAGGGATGGAGACCCAGTACTTC.

V gene TRBV5-1 combines with J gene TRBJ2-7; D is possibly TRBD2 (5 bases). This CDR3 contains 13 residues. Germline V gives CDR1 SGHRS, CDR2 YFSETQ. Trimming took 7 bases from V and 5 from J, leaving 16 bases between them. The CDR3 sequence: CASAMRVRDEQYF. The CDR3 DNA is TGCGCCAGCGCCATGCGGGTTCGGGACGAGCAGTACTTC.

CDR3 protein: CASSNRQGAKHEQYF. The CDR3 DNA sequence: TGCGCCAGCAGCAACAGACAGGGGGCTAAACACGAGCAGTACTTC. V usage is TRBV10-1 and J usage is TRBJ2-7; 10 bases are shared with TRBD1. Germline V gene data show CDR1 as WNHNN and CDR2 as SYGVQD (reference sequence). The CDR3 has 15 residues. V was pared by 6 bases and J by 5 bases, with 10 bases of the junction left unmatched.

V gene TRBV3-1 (or the pseudogene TRBV3-2) combines with J gene TRBJ2-1, with 9 bases matching TRBD2. V was pared by 4 bases and J by 6 bases, with 1 base of the junction left unmatched. CDR3 size: 13 residues. Germline CDR1 and CDR2: LGHDT and YNNKEL (reference sequence). CDR3: CASSRGGGNEQFF. CDR3 nucleotides: TGTGCCAGCAGCCGCGGGGGGGGCAATGAGCAGTTCTTC.

The chain is built from TRBV11-2 and TRBJ2-7; 9 bases fit TRBD2. J lost 2 bases, V lost 4 bases, and 6 bases had no gene match. The CDR3 runs 15 residues. Germline assignment: CDR1 SGHAT and CDR2 FQNNGV. This CDR3 reads CASSSRLAETYEQYF. The CDR3 DNA reads TGTGCCAGCAGCTCCAGACTAGCGGAGACCTACGAGCAGTACTTC.

The rearrangement links TRBV28 to TRBJ1-5, with D perhaps matching TRBD1 (5 bases). CDR1 MDHEN and CDR2 SYDVKM come from the germline V gene. V dropped 7 bases and J dropped 1 base, with 11 bases sitting between them. The CDR3 spans 14 residues. DNA for the CDR3: TGTGCCAGCAACGGGGGGAGGAGCAATCAGCCCCAGCATTTT. Translating gives CASNGGRSNQPQHF. Full variable domain (missing parts from reference TRBV28 and TRBJ1-5): DVKVTQSSRYLVKRTGEKVFLECVQDMDHENMFWYRQDPGLGLRLIYFSYDVKMKEKGDIPEGYSVSREKKERFSLILESASTNQTSMYLCASNGGRSNQPQHFGDGTRLSIL.

The chain links TRBV7-2 to TRBJ1-1, with D possibly being TRBD1 (5 bases). Germline loops: CDR1 SGHTA, CDR2 FQGNSA. V was trimmed by 1 base and J by 10 bases, leaving 10 bases between them. The CDR3 runs 12 residues. DNA for the CDR3: TGTGCCAGCAGCTTAGAGGCAGGGTCAGCTTTCTTT. Residues: CASSLEAGSAFF.

This clone occurred once. The CDR3 spells CATRQGENSPLHF. In DNA form, the CDR3 reads TGTGCCACCCGGCAGGGGGAGAATTCACCCCTCCACTTT. The rearrangement joins TRBV6-5 to TRBJ1-6, with 7 bases matching TRBD1. Germline lookup yields CDR1 MNHEY and CDR2 SVGAGI. The V and J ends lost 10 bases and 7 bases, in that order; junction bases with no gene match: 7. This CDR3 comprises 13 residues.

This clone has a single count. The CDR3 is CASSQGTTTAEAFF. DNA for the CDR3: TGTGCCAGCAGTCAAGGGACAACCACCGCTGAAGCTTTCTTT. This chain connects TRBV6-2 or TRBV6-3 to TRBJ1-1, with a possible D match to TRBD1 (6 bases). The germline V gene has CDR1 MNHEY and CDR2 SVGEGT. This CDR3 region has 14 residues. The V gene lost 5 bases and the J gene lost 6 bases, with 16 bases spanning the gap.

This chain's CDR3 is CLIRGALGNTEAFF. Written as DNA, the CDR3 is TGTCTCATCCGGGGGGCGCTAGGGAACACTGAAGCTTTCTTT. The rearrangement joins TRBV28 to TRBJ1-1, with D possibly TRBD1 on 6 matching bases. Germline V gene data show CDR1 as MDHEN and CDR2 as SYDVKM. The CDR3 length is 14 residues.

The chain combines TRBV6-6 with TRBJ2-2; TRBD2 aligns across 12 bases. This CDR3 region has 15 residues. The germline V gene encodes CDR1 MNHNY and CDR2 SVGAGI (reference sequence). V dropped 5 bases and J dropped 4; count of bases not matched to a gene: 2. The CDR3 bases are TGTGCCAGCAGTCTACTAGCGGGAGGCACCGGGGAGCTGTTTTTT. Protein sequence: CASSLLAGGTGELFF.

The V call is TRBV9, the J call TRBJ2-2, with 10 bases lining up with TRBD1. The CDR3 totals 16 residues. V shed 3 bases, J shed 7 bases, and the junction held 9 bases outside the gene matches. The germline V gene has CDR1 SGDLS and CDR2 YYNGEE. The CDR3 sequence: CASSGRQGAQSGELFF. The DNA of the CDR3 is TGTGCCAGCAGCGGGAGACAGGGGGCGCAAAGCGGGGAGCTGTTTTTT.

This chain uses TRBV4-3 with TRBJ2-3; a weak D match, TRBD2 (5 bases). The V end lost 0 bases, the J end lost 0 bases, and 16 bases lay between the germline ends. The CDR3 has 18 amino acids. The V gene's germline CDR1 is LGHNA and CDR2 YSLEER. CDR3 nucleotide sequence: TGCGCCAGCAGCCAAGAATCGGCTAGCTTTTCTAGCACAGATACGCAGTATTTT. Translating gives CASSQESASFSSTDTQYF.

This clone appeared a single time. V and J are TRBV27 and TRBJ2-1, with D maybe TRBD2 (6 bases). Per the germline V gene, CDR1 is MNHEY and CDR2 is SMNVEV (reference sequence). The CDR3 has 17 residues. V lost 0 bases, J lost 7 bases, and 19 bases lay in between. The CDR3, as DNA: TGTGCCAGCAGTTTATCGTCGGGGAGTAGCCGGGGGAATGAGCAGTTCTTC. As protein: CASSLSSGSSRGNEQFF.

This rearrangement joins TRBV16 to TRBJ2-6, with D perhaps matching TRBD1 (6 bases). Trimming left V 0 bases short and J 16 bases short, with 19 bases between. The CDR3 contains 15 residues. Germline CDR1 reads KGHSY; CDR2 reads FQNENV. CDR3 sequence: CASSQSVRGPGVLTF. CDR3 nucleotides: TGTGCCAGCAGCCAATCGGTTCGTGGGCCAGGGGTGCTGACTTTC.

The chain links TRBV7-3 to TRBJ2-2, with 10 bases fitting TRBD2. V lost 5 bases, J lost 0 bases, and 3 bases stayed unmatched. This CDR3 is built from 16 residues. Germline CDR1 reads SGHTA; CDR2 reads FQGTGA. CDR3 protein: CASSPTSGANTGELFF. In DNA, the CDR3 is TGTGCCAGCAGCCCTACTAGCGGGGCGAACACCGGGGAGCTGTTTTTT.

The gene calls are TRBV14 and TRBJ2-5; 9 bases fit TRBD2. V lost 1 base and J lost 5; bases outside the gene matches: 8. The CDR3 runs to 16 residues. Germline CDR1 reads SGHDN; CDR2 reads FVKESK. The CDR3 DNA follows: TGTGCCAGCAGCCAAGTAACTCTAGCGGGGAGGGAGACCCAGTACTTC. This sequence encodes CASSQVTLAGRETQYF. Together with reference TRBV14 and TRBJ2-5, the CDR3 gives the full variable domain: EAGVTQFPSHSVIEKGQTVTLRCDPISGHDNLYWYRRVMGKEIKFLLHFVKESKQDESGMPNNRFLAERTGGTYSTLKVQPAELEDSGVYFCASSQVTLAGRETQYFGPGTRLLVL.

This rearrangement joins TRBV5-1 to TRBJ1-2; D may be TRBD1 (5 bases). The germline gives CDR1 SGHRS, CDR2 YFSETQ. The CDR3 length is 14 residues. Trimming pared 0 bases from V and 5 bases from J, leaving 11 bases between. The CDR3 protein is CASSLDGGGYGYTF. The CDR3 DNA reads TGCGCCAGCAGCTTGGATGGTGGGGGGTATGGCTACACCTTC. The whole variable domain, remainder taken from reference TRBV5-1 and TRBJ1-2, is KAGVTQTPRYLIKTRGQQVTLSCSPISGHRSVSWYQQTPGQGLQFLFEYFSETQRNKGNFPGRFSGRQFSNSRSEMNVSTLELGDSALYLCASSLDGGGYGYTFGSGTRLTVV.

The J gene is TRBJ2-7, the V gene TRBV24-1; 7 bases map to TRBD1. The V gene end was trimmed by 6 bases and the J gene end by 4 bases; junction bases not matched to a gene: 8. The CDR3 is made up of 14 amino acids. CDR1 is KGHDR, CDR2 SFDVKD, per germline. CDR3 loop: CATSPSGQPYEQYF. The CDR3 DNA follows: TGTGCCACCAGTCCTTCGGGACAGCCGTACGAGCAGTACTTC.

The chain recombines TRBV28 with TRBJ1-5, with 10 bases aligning to TRBD1. CDR1 and CDR2 (germline): MDHEN, SYDVKM. V shed 5 bases, J shed 6 bases, and the junction held 4 bases outside the gene matches. The CDR3 contains 14 residues. The CDR3 is CASSGDRGSQPQHF. In DNA, the CDR3 is TGTGCCAGCAGTGGGGACAGGGGAAGTCAGCCCCAGCATTTT.

In this sample, this clone turned up a few times. V and J are TRBV19 and TRBJ2-7; D is undetermined. This CDR3 has 13 residues. CDR1 is LNHDA, CDR2 SQIVND, per germline (reference sequence). The V gene lost 1 base and the J gene lost 2 bases, with 6 bases spanning the gap. The CDR3 DNA is TGTGCCAGTAGTATAGGACACCCCTACGAGCAGTACTTC. Protein product: CASSIGHPYEQYF.

This clone was detected only once. The J gene is TRBJ2-1, the V gene TRBV4-1, with D maybe TRBD2 (6 bases). V lost 4 bases to trimming and J lost 6 bases, with 10 bases between them. There are 13 residues in the CDR3. Germline CDR1 reads MGHRA; CDR2 reads YSYEKL. CDR3 nucleotides: TGCGCCAGCAGCCGGTACGGGGGCAATGAGCAGTTCTTC. It yields the protein CASSRYGGNEQFF.

Regarding this clone: One end of the junction does not line up with germline, which may come from a read error. The chain couples TRBV5-4 to TRBJ2-6, with a possible D match to TRBD1 (6 bases). Germline lookup yields CDR1 SGHNT and CDR2 YYREEE (reference sequence). The CDR3 length is 17 residues. The CDR3 loop reads CASSSDRSSSGANVLTF. The CDR3, as DNA: TGTGCCAGCAGCTCGGACAGATCCAGCTCTGGGGCCAACGTGCTGACTTTC.

The V gene is TRBV19, the J gene TRBJ2-3, with unresolved D. V gave up 5 bases and J gave up 0 bases, with 12 bases separating them. Germline V CDR1 and CDR2: LNHDA, SQIVND (reference sequence). This CDR3 comprises 15 residues. CDR3 region: CASSPQTGSTDTQYF. CDR3 DNA: TGTGCCAGTAGTCCGCAGACTGGCAGCACAGATACGCAGTATTTT.

The rearrangement links TRBV7-8 to TRBJ2-7, with TRBD2 matching over 8 bases. CDR1 SGHVS and CDR2 FQNEAQ come from the germline V gene. The V gene end was trimmed by 3 bases and the J gene end by 4 bases; junction bases not matched to a gene: 8. The CDR3 totals 15 residues. DNA of the CDR3: TGTGCCAGCAGCTTGTTGGCTAGCGGGTCGTACGAGCAGTACTTC. Translating gives CASSLLASGSYEQYF.